The 23 T cell receptor beta chains reported below all come from one sample, sequenced in a study of cytomegalovirus exposure and HLA in healthy donors. The PCR had 60 Vbeta and 13 Jbeta primers. The method was immunoSEQ multiplex PCR; TCRdb's version includes in-frame clones alone and lacks a portion of them. The sample has around 170,000 clones, 65% to 85% seen once. Sequencing used PBMCs. Every receptor here comes from a man in his sixties in good health and CMV-seronegative.

The chain employs TRBV6-5 and TRBJ2-7; the match to TRBD2 covers 12 bases. The V and J ends lost 6 bases and 7 bases, in that order; junction bases with no gene match: 10. CDR1 is MNHEY, CDR2 SVGAGI, per germline. The CDR3 sequence is 15 residues long. Here the CDR3 DNA reads TGTGCCAGCAGCTTTCGGACTAGCGGGACGAGGGAGCAGTACTTC. Translating it yields CASSFRTSGTREQYF.

The chain links TRBV11-2 to TRBJ1-1; weak D call: TRBD1 (5 bases). From germline, CDR1 is SGHAT and CDR2 FQNNGV. Deletions cut 2 bases from V and 0 bases from J, with 7 bases between. CDR3 length: 14 residues. The CDR3 protein is CASSLTQVNTEAFF. The CDR3 nucleotides read TGTGCCAGCAGCTTAACACAGGTGAACACTGAAGCTTTCTTT. The full variable domain, with the rest looked up from reference TRBV11-2 and TRBJ1-1, is EAGVAQSPRYKIIEKRQSVAFWCNPISGHATLYWYQQILGQGPKLLIQFQNNGVVDDSQLPKDRFSAERLKGVDSTLKIQPAKLEDSAVYLCASSLTQVNTEAFFGQGTRLTVV.

The rearrangement joins TRBV10-1 to TRBJ2-4; D perhaps matches TRBD2 (5 bases). The germline V gene has CDR1 WNHNN and CDR2 SYGVQD (reference sequence). The ends were cut back, 3 bases at V and 6 bases at J, with 9 bases in the middle. The CDR3 has 13 amino acids. CDR3 residues: CASSESGRNIQYF. The CDR3 region has the DNA TGCGCCAGCAGTGAATCGGGGAGAAACATTCAGTACTTC.

This rearrangement joins TRBV9 to TRBJ2-7, with D perhaps matching TRBD1 (7 bases). The CDR3 runs 16 residues. V lost 4 bases to trimming and J lost 3 bases, with 20 bases between them. Germline V gene lookup returns CDR1 SGDLS and CDR2 YYNGEE. The CDR3 loop reads CASSPRRQGGIYEQYF. The DNA of the CDR3 is TGTGCCAGCAGCCCGCGGCGACAGGGAGGAATCTACGAGCAGTACTTC.

This clone has a handful of counts. The chain joins TRBV2 to TRBJ2-2; 16 nucleotides align to TRBD2. Trimming removed 6 bases from V and 6 bases from J; junction bases left unmatched: 10. Germline CDR1 is SNHLY and CDR2 is FYNNEI. This CDR3 is 18 amino acids long. For the CDR3, the DNA is TGTGCCAGCAGCCCCGGGACTAGCGGGGGGGCGGGTCCCGGGGAGCTGTTTTTT. This gives the protein CASSPGTSGGAGPGELFF.

The chain recombines TRBV5-1 with TRBJ2-1; maybe TRBD1 (6 bases). V lost 2 bases to trimming and J lost 4 bases, with 10 bases between them. The CDR3 is 14 residues long. CDR1 SGHRS and CDR2 YFSETQ come from the germline V gene. The chain's CDR3 is CASSLETGYNEQFF. CDR3 nucleotide sequence: TGCGCCAGCAGCTTAGAGACAGGATACAATGAGCAGTTCTTC.

CDR3 region: CASSMLGTVYEQYF. CDR3 sequence (DNA): TGTGCCAGCAGCATGCTCGGGACAGTCTACGAGCAGTACTTC. The rearrangement joins TRBV5-4 to TRBJ2-7, with 7 bases aligning to TRBD1. The CDR3 contains 14 residues. V shed 4 bases and J 3 bases; nucleotides not matched to a gene: 7. CDR1 is SGHNT and CDR2 is YYREEE in the germline V gene (reference sequence).

The rearrangement uses TRBV2 and TRBJ2-1, with a tentative D call TRBD2 (5 bases). Deletions cut 1 base from V and 7 bases from J, with 5 bases between. Germline loops: CDR1 SNHLY, CDR2 FYNNEI. The CDR3 consists of 12 residues. CDR3 amino acids: CASSEGLNEQFF. For the CDR3, the DNA is TGTGCCAGCAGTGAAGGACTAAATGAGCAGTTCTTC.

The gene calls are TRBV18 and TRBJ1-1, with 9 bases aligning to TRBD1. Germline CDR1 KGHSH, CDR2 LQKENI. This CDR3 region has 19 residues. V was clipped by 0 bases and J by 0 bases; unmatched bases: 11. CDR3 in DNA: TGTGCCAGCTCACCACCGAGATCCGGGACAGGGAGGGTGAACACTGAAGCTTTCTTT. It is translated as CASSPPRSGTGRVNTEAFF. The whole variable domain, filled in from reference TRBV18 and TRBJ1-1, reads NAGVMQNPRHLVRRRGQEARLRCSPMKGHSHVYWYRQLPEEGLKFMVYLQKENIIDESGMPKERFSAEFPKEGPSILRIQQVVRGDSAAYFCASSPPRSGTGRVNTEAFFGQGTRLTVV.

The rearrangement joins TRBV5-1 to TRBJ1-2, with D perhaps TRBD1 (5 bases). This CDR3 region has 12 residues. V lost 4 bases to trimming and J lost 8 bases, with 12 bases between them. Looked up from germline, CDR1 is SGHRS and CDR2 is YFSETQ. The DNA of the CDR3 is TGCGCCAGCAGCCGTACAGGTCGCGGCTACACCTTC. Translated, it gives CASSRTGRGYTF.

A few counts support this clone. Sequence at one end of the junction differs from germline and may be a read error. The chain recombines TRBV5-6 with TRBJ1-6, with D perhaps TRBD1 (6 bases). This CDR3 is 16 amino acids long. Germline CDR1 and CDR2: SGHDT and YYEEEE. DNA for the CDR3: TGTGCCAGCAGCTTGAGGGGGAGCTCCTATAATTCACCCCTCAACTTT. Its protein product is CASSLRGSSYNSPLNF.

This chain uses TRBV19 with TRBJ1-1; the D is unclear. Per germline, CDR1 LNHDA and CDR2 SQIVND (reference sequence). V was cut by 10 bases and J by 3 bases, with 9 bases left in between. This CDR3 is built from 11 residues. The CDR3: CATIIYTEAFF. The CDR3 DNA follows: TGTGCCACTATCATCTACACTGAAGCTTTCTTT.

The sample holds a few counts of this clone. The chain links TRBV14 to TRBJ2-3, with TRBD1 as a possible D gene (5 bases). V shed 5 bases and J shed 4 bases, with 13 bases lying between them. CDR3 length: 14 amino acids. CDR1 is SGHDN and CDR2 is FVKESK in the germline V gene. Here the CDR3 DNA reads TGTGCCAGCAGCAGGGGTGCCCGATCAGATACGCAGTATTTT. This sequence encodes CASSRGARSDTQYF.

For the CDR3, the DNA is TGTGCCAGCTCACAACTTCACCTGACAGGGTATAACACTGAAGCTTTCTTT. Encoded protein: CASSQLHLTGYNTEAFF. The V and J genes are TRBV18 and TRBJ1-1, with TRBD1 identical over 7 bases. Per germline, CDR1 KGHSH and CDR2 LQKENI. J was trimmed by 2 bases and V by 4 bases; bases with no gene match: 13. This CDR3 has 17 residues.

The chain has TRBV6-6 and TRBJ2-7; 9 positions match TRBD1. This CDR3 region has 14 residues. Germline V gene lookup returns CDR1 MNHNY and CDR2 SVGAGI (reference sequence). Trimming removed 6 bases from V and 6 bases from J; junction bases left unmatched: 9. This CDR3 reads CASSQRTGAGEQYF. The CDR3 nucleotides are TGTGCCAGCAGCCAACGGACAGGGGCGGGCGAGCAGTACTTC.

The V call is TRBV19, the J call TRBJ2-5, with D tentatively TRBD2 (6 bases). Per the germline V gene, CDR1 is LNHDA and CDR2 is SQIVND (reference sequence). The CDR3 has 14 amino acids. Trimming removed 7 bases at V and 2 bases at J, with 14 bases between. The CDR3 loop reads CASNSPGTQETQYF. As DNA, the CDR3 is TGTGCCAGTAATTCTCCAGGGACTCAAGAGACCCAGTACTTC.

CDR3 region: CSVQLQGPGELFF. The CDR3 bases are TGCAGCGTTCAATTACAGGGCCCCGGGGAGCTGTTTTTT. The chain couples TRBV29-1 to TRBJ2-2, with D possibly TRBD1 on 6 matching bases. Germline lookup yields CDR1 SQVTM and CDR2 ANQGSEA. The ends were cut back, 5 bases at V and 6 bases at J, with 13 bases in the middle. The length of the CDR3 is 13 residues.

The chain recombines TRBV5-4 with TRBJ2-2, with D tentatively TRBD1 (6 bases). Trimming took 4 bases from V and 1 from J, leaving 11 bases between them. There are 15 residues in the CDR3. Germline CDR1 and CDR2: SGHNT and YYREEE (reference sequence). In DNA form, the CDR3 reads TGTGCCAGCAGCCTATCGGACAGGAACACCGGGGAGCTGTTTTTT. It encodes CASSLSDRNTGELFF.

This clone was observed a single time. V usage is TRBV29-1 and J usage is TRBJ2-1, with 11 bases aligning to TRBD2. This CDR3 region has 14 residues. J lost 6 bases, V lost 6 bases, and 7 bases had no gene match. Germline lookup yields CDR1 SQVTM and CDR2 ANQGSEA. The CDR3 loop reads CSVLAGAGGNEQFF. CDR3 bases: TGCAGCGTACTAGCGGGAGCGGGTGGCAATGAGCAGTTCTTC.

The J gene is TRBJ2-3, the V gene TRBV28; TRBD2 matches at 8 bases. CDR1 is MDHEN, CDR2 SYDVKM, per germline. This CDR3 contains 16 residues. The J segment lost 3 bases and the V segment lost 6 bases, leaving 11 bases of the junction unmatched. The DNA for the CDR3 is TGTGCCAGCAGCTCCTTAGGGACTAGTGAAACAGATACGCAGTATTTT. Protein: CASSSLGTSETDTQYF. Full variable domain (remainder filled in from reference TRBV28 and TRBJ2-3): DVKVTQSSRYLVKRTGEKVFLECVQDMDHENMFWYRQDPGLGLRLIYFSYDVKMKEKGDIPEGYSVSREKKERFSLILESASTNQTSMYLCASSSLGTSETDTQYFGPGTRLTVL.

The chain couples TRBV5-8 to TRBJ2-5; D perhaps matches TRBD2 (5 bases). The better agreement between TRBJ2-7 and the DNA end casts doubt on the J call. CDR1 and CDR2 (germline): SGHTS, YDEGEE. The CDR3 has 14 residues. The CDR3 sequence: CASSLRGISYEQYF. DNA for the CDR3: TGTGCCAGCAGCTTACGGGGAATATCCTACGAGCAGTACTTC.

The V call is TRBV19, the J call TRBJ2-5; D is possibly TRBD2 (5 bases). CDR3 size: 14 residues. The V end was cut by 2 bases, the J end by 4 bases, with 11 bases between. CDR1 and CDR2 from the germline V gene are LNHDA and SQIVND (reference sequence). CDR3 nucleotide sequence: TGTGCCAGTAGTATACCGGGGTTAGGAGAGACCCAGTACTTC. It is translated as CASSIPGLGETQYF.

The chain joins TRBV9 to TRBJ2-2; the match to TRBD1 covers 10 bases. After removal of 7 bases from V and 1 base from J, the junction contained 4 bases not matched to a gene. There are 15 residues in the CDR3. Looked up from germline, CDR1 is SGDLS and CDR2 is YYNGEE. The CDR3 DNA is TGTGCCAGCGGACAGGGGGTTTTGAACACCGGGGAGCTGTTTTTT. Translated: CASGQGVLNTGELFF.